This entry is about one T cell receptor beta chain. Antigen unknown. As to treatment: roughly ten-day PBMC culture with coronavirus spike peptide pools or control peptides (ViraFEST assay). This CDR3 has 11 residues. Germline V gives CDR1 GTSNPN, CDR2 SVGIG (reference sequence). Between the trimmed V and J ends, which lost 3 bases and 9 bases, there was a span of 9 bases. This specimen belongs to a study of vaccination and CD4 T cells after COVID-19. Study as a whole: Each convalescent patient was PCR positive for SARS-CoV-2 on nasal swab; eight to ten cases were mild and one severe. Samples taken post-COVID came a median around 100 days after diagnosis, ranging from 35 to 161. A CEFX pool, an HIV-1 Nef pool, or else no peptide went into the control cultures.

Sequence data for DNA of cultured CD4+ T cells were generated by the Oncomine TCR Beta short-read assay. Genomic DNA was isolated from CD4+ T cells that had been cultured. TCRdb re-analysed the PCR reads in MiXCR, keeping a single row per CDR3 protein. Of over 10,000 distinct CDR3 sequences listed, 56% are singletons. V and J are TRBV30 and TRBJ2-1; D gene uncertain. Sequencing was carried out using CD4+ T cells from blood, cultured in vitro. This TCR came from a human donor who had recovered from COVID-19. CDR3 amino acids: CAWRGYVEQFF. Written as DNA, the CDR3 is TGTGCCTGGAGGGGGTATGTTGAGCAGTTCTTC. The entire variable domain, with the rest obtained from reference TRBV30 and TRBJ2-1, is as follows: SQTIHQWPATLVQPVGSPLSLECTVEGTSNPNLYWYRQAAGRGLQLLFYSVGIGQISSEVPQNLSASRPQDRQFILSSKKLLLSDSGFYLCAWRGYVEQFFGPGTRLTVL.